The 29 T cell receptor beta chains given below trace back to one sample, sequenced in a study of shared clonotypes between healthy human individuals. Profiling relied on immunoSEQ multiplex PCR, and the TCRdb table lists in-frame clones only, not all of them. The table lists about 510,000 clones, roughly 95% of them singletons. The specimen was naive CD4+ T cells sorted from blood. Subset defined: CD45RA+ positively selected. These receptors originate from a woman aged 25 to 39 in good health.

The chain combines TRBV5-4 with TRBJ2-5, with D unresolved. The germline CDR1 and CDR2 sequences are SGHNT and YYREEE (reference sequence). The CDR3 length is 14 residues. Between the trimmed V and J ends, which lost 0 bases and 3 bases, there was a span of 9 bases. In nucleotides, the CDR3 is TGTGCCAGCAGCTTGGGACTCGGTGAAGAGACCCAGTACTTC. Amino acids: CASSLGLGEETQYF.

This chain connects TRBV28 to TRBJ1-3, with D possibly being TRBD1 (5 bases). Germline lookup yields CDR1 MDHEN and CDR2 SYDVKM. The CDR3 has 15 residues. V was cut by 8 bases and J by 0 bases, with 14 bases left in between. CDR3 loop: CASGMTELSGNTIYF. The CDR3 DNA reads as TGTGCCAGCGGCATGACAGAGCTCTCTGGAAACACCATATATTTT.

Comments on this clone: A junction boundary mismatches the germline segment, possibly from a read error. The rearrangement links TRBV28 to TRBJ1-2; D not certain. This CDR3 spans 13 amino acids. The germline V gene has CDR1 MDHEN and CDR2 SYDVKM. The DNA for the CDR3 is TGTGCCAGCAGTTTAGTCCTTGTTTCACCCCCTCACTTC. Its translation: CASSLVLVSPPHF.

This chain links TRBV7-3 with TRBJ2-7; 8 bases line up with TRBD2. This CDR3 is 15 amino acids long. V lost 5 bases, J lost 3 bases, and 9 bases stayed unmatched. Germline CDR1 reads SGHTA; CDR2 reads FQGTGA. The CDR3 protein is CASSLSGGRNYEQYF. The CDR3 region has the DNA TGTGCCAGCAGCCTCTCTGGCGGGAGGAACTACGAGCAGTACTTC.

The chain joins TRBV19 to TRBJ1-4; 7 nucleotides match TRBD1. This CDR3 is 15 amino acids long. V lost 6 bases and J lost 5; bases outside the gene matches: 9. CDR1 is LNHDA and CDR2 is SQIVND in the germline V gene (reference sequence). The CDR3 nucleotides are TGTGCCAGTAGGCGCTCCCGGGACAGAAATGAAAAACTGTTTTTT. Protein sequence: CASRRSRDRNEKLFF.

The chain carries TRBV9 and TRBJ2-1; D remains unclear. Trimming pared 3 bases from V and 2 bases from J, leaving 15 bases between. Germline lookup yields CDR1 SGDLS and CDR2 YYNGEE. The CDR3 runs to 16 residues. The CDR3, as DNA: TGTGCCAGCAGCGCCAGAGGTGCCAAGACCTACAATGAGCAGTTCTTC. Protein: CASSARGAKTYNEQFF.

The genes are TRBV18 and TRBJ2-5; TRBD1 might be the D (6 bases). V was shortened by 5 bases and J by 4 bases, with 17 bases between the two germline ends. Germline V gene sequence: CDR1 KGHSH, CDR2 LQKENI. The CDR3 extends over 15 amino acids. The CDR3 spells CASSLTAGVRETQYF. CDR3 in DNA: TGTGCCAGCTCATTGACTGCAGGGGTTAGAGAGACCCAGTACTTC.

This clone was counted a few times. This chain uses TRBV11-2 with TRBJ2-7, with a weak D call TRBD2 (7 bases). The CDR3 runs 13 residues. V was pared by 5 bases and J by 7 bases, with 15 bases between. CDR1 SGHAT and CDR2 FQNNGV come from the germline V gene. In DNA, the CDR3 is TGTGCCAGCAGCCTAGCGCGGGGGCTGGAGCAGTACTTC. Translation: CASSLARGLEQYF.

The chain uses TRBV5-4 and TRBJ2-7; perhaps D is TRBD1 or TRBD2 (5 bases each). V was cut by 4 bases and J by 2 bases, with 13 bases left in between. The CDR3 runs 14 residues. Germline CDR1 reads SGHNT; CDR2 reads YYREEE (reference sequence). CDR3 loop: CASSPSGGTYEQYF. The CDR3 DNA follows: TGTGCCAGCAGCCCAAGTGGGGGTACCTACGAGCAGTACTTC.

The rearrangement links TRBV2 to TRBJ2-5, with D possibly called TRBD1 or TRBD2 (5 bases each). This CDR3 contains 14 residues. V was cut by 5 bases and J by 2 bases, with 12 bases left in between. Germline lookup yields CDR1 SNHLY and CDR2 FYNNEI. This chain's CDR3 is CASSFPGRQETQYF. CDR3 coding DNA: TGTGCCAGCAGTTTCCCGGGACGGCAAGAGACCCAGTACTTC.

The chain combines TRBV5-1 with TRBJ2-5; tentatively, D is TRBD2 (6 bases). Germline-derived CDR1 and CDR2 are SGHRS and YFSETQ. This CDR3 spans 14 amino acids. V lost 0 bases and J lost 5, with 11 bases in between. The CDR3 here is CASSLASSEETQYF. Here the CDR3 DNA reads TGCGCCAGCAGCTTGGCCTCTAGCGAGGAGACCCAGTACTTC.

The genes are TRBV19 and TRBJ2-1; 8 bases fit TRBD1. Per the germline V gene, CDR1 is LNHDA and CDR2 is SQIVND (reference sequence). The CDR3 runs to 15 residues. The ends lost 5 bases at V and 4 bases at J; junction bases unmatched: 7. This CDR3 reads CASSLAGTGYNEQFF. In nucleotides, the CDR3 is TGTGCCAGTAGTTTAGCCGGGACAGGTTACAATGAGCAGTTCTTC. The whole variable domain, remainder taken from reference TRBV19 and TRBJ2-1, is DGGITQSPKYLFRKEGQNVTLSCEQNLNHDAMYWYRQDPGQGLRLIYYSQIVNDFQKGDIAEGYSVSREKKESFPLTVTSAQKNPTAFYLCASSLAGTGYNEQFFGPGTRLTVL.

The chain links TRBV11-3 to TRBJ1-3; no clear D gene. Between the trimmed V and J ends, which lost 3 bases and 4 bases, there was a span of 10 bases. The V gene's germline CDR1 is SGHNT and CDR2 YENEEA. This CDR3 contains 14 residues. CDR3 bases: TGTGCCAGCAGCTTGGGAGGCCCGGGAAACACCATATATTTT. Translated, it gives CASSLGGPGNTIYF. Based on the CDR3 plus reference TRBV11-3 and TRBJ1-3, the full variable domain is EAGVVQSPRYKIIEKKQPVAFWCNPISGHNTLYWYLQNLGQGPELLIRYENEEAVDDSQLPKDRFSAERLKGVDSTLKIQPAELGDSAVYLCASSLGGPGNTIYFGEGSWLTVV.

The rearrangement links TRBV5-1 to TRBJ2-7; no clear D. Deletions cut 0 bases from V and 2 bases from J, with 9 bases between. Germline loops: CDR1 SGHRS, CDR2 YFSETQ. This CDR3 spans 14 amino acids. As DNA, the CDR3 is TGCGCCAGCAGCTTGGGCGCTGAACCCTACGAGCAGTACTTC. Protein: CASSLGAEPYEQYF.

The chain is built from TRBV5-1 and TRBJ2-1; 8 positions match TRBD2. The V and J ends lost 0 bases and 6 bases, in that order; junction bases with no gene match: 5. Germline CDR1 SGHRS, CDR2 YFSETQ. This CDR3 is built from 15 residues. CDR3 residues: CASSLVLAVGNEQFF. CDR3 DNA sequence: TGCGCCAGCAGCTTGGTACTAGCGGTTGGCAATGAGCAGTTCTTC.

The rearrangement uses TRBV28 and TRBJ1-2; no reliable D call. This CDR3 is 12 amino acids long. The germline V gene encodes CDR1 MDHEN and CDR2 SYDVKM. Trimming took off 4 bases at V and 5 bases at J, with 8 bases between the two ends. The CDR3 is CASSSLRYGYTF. In nucleotides, the CDR3 is TGTGCCAGCAGTTCCCTGAGGTATGGCTACACCTTC.

The chain carries TRBV19 and TRBJ2-2; 8 bases are shared with TRBD1. The germline gives CDR1 LNHDA, CDR2 SQIVND (reference sequence). The CDR3 extends over 14 amino acids. Trimming cost V 8 bases and J 7 bases; bases outside gene matches: 9. The CDR3 reads CASGETGAGGELFF. The CDR3 nucleotides read TGTGCCAGTGGGGAGACAGGGGCCGGCGGGGAGCTGTTTTTT.

This chain connects TRBV29-1 to TRBJ2-1; a weak D match, TRBD1 (6 bases). Per germline, CDR1 SQVTM and CDR2 ANQGSEA. The CDR3 has 11 amino acids. V was pared by 6 bases and J by 4 bases, with 7 bases between. The CDR3 protein is CSVRGYNEQFF. Here the CDR3 DNA reads TGCAGCGTAAGGGGGTACAATGAGCAGTTCTTC.

The CDR3 spells CASSHGRTGRNTEAFF. Here the CDR3 DNA reads TGTGCCAGCAGTCACGGTAGGACAGGGAGGAACACTGAAGCTTTCTTT. J is TRBJ1-1 and V is TRBV6-6; 8 positions match TRBD1. This CDR3 comprises 16 residues. Germline lookup yields CDR1 MNHNY and CDR2 SVGAGI (reference sequence). The trim removed 5 bases at V and 1 base at J, leaving 9 bases unmatched.

The genes are TRBV28 and TRBJ1-1; D may be TRBD1 (5 bases). The CDR3 is made up of 16 amino acids. Germline CDR1 reads MDHEN; CDR2 reads SYDVKM. Trimming pared 5 bases from V and 1 base from J, leaving 17 bases between. CDR3 region: CASSPPNFGQNTEAFF. For the CDR3, the DNA is TGTGCCAGCAGTCCACCCAACTTCGGACAGAACACTGAAGCTTTCTTT. The full variable domain, completed using reference TRBV28 and TRBJ1-1, is DVKVTQSSRYLVKRTGEKVFLECVQDMDHENMFWYRQDPGLGLRLIYFSYDVKMKEKGDIPEGYSVSREKKERFSLILESASTNQTSMYLCASSPPNFGQNTEAFFGQGTRLTVV.

The V and J genes are TRBV5-4 and TRBJ2-3, with 8 bases lining up with TRBD1. The CDR3 totals 15 residues. J was trimmed by 0 bases and V by 2 bases; bases with no gene match: 2. Germline assignment: CDR1 SGHNT and CDR2 YYREEE (reference sequence). This chain's CDR3 is CASSFQGASTDTQYF. CDR3 in DNA: TGTGCCAGCAGCTTTCAGGGGGCAAGCACAGATACGCAGTATTTT.

This clone was detected once. The J gene is TRBJ2-7, the V gene TRBV5-1; D is unclear. The CDR3 is made up of 14 amino acids. Germline CDR1 SGHRS, CDR2 YFSETQ. The ends were cut back, 2 bases at V and 6 bases at J, with 15 bases in the middle. CDR3 sequence reads: CASSFSGRDGEQYF. The CDR3, as DNA: TGCGCCAGCAGCTTTTCTGGACGCGACGGCGAGCAGTACTTC.

The chain employs TRBV18 and TRBJ1-1, with a tentative D call TRBD1 (6 bases). The CDR3 loop spans 14 amino acids. Deletions cut 4 bases from V and 1 base from J, with 10 bases between. The germline V gene has CDR1 KGHSH and CDR2 LQKENI. The CDR3 region is CASSRDTSNTEAFF. The CDR3 DNA is TGTGCCAGCTCACGGGACACTTCGAACACTGAAGCTTTCTTT. The whole variable domain, filled in from reference TRBV18 and TRBJ1-1, reads NAGVMQNPRHLVRRRGQEARLRCSPMKGHSHVYWYRQLPEEGLKFMVYLQKENIIDESGMPKERFSAEFPKEGPSILRIQQVVRGDSAAYFCASSRDTSNTEAFFGQGTRLTVV.

V and J are TRBV5-1 and TRBJ1-1; 9 bases agree with TRBD1. V gave up 4 bases and J gave up 5 bases; unmatched junction bases: 6. Germline values: CDR1 SGHRS, CDR2 YFSETQ. The CDR3 has 14 amino acids. The CDR3 reads CASSLQGAQTEAFF. CDR3 sequence (DNA): TGCGCCAGCAGCCTACAGGGGGCACAAACTGAAGCTTTCTTT.

The chain joins TRBV5-1 to TRBJ2-2, with 7 bases that match TRBD1. Per germline, CDR1 SGHRS and CDR2 YFSETQ. This CDR3 spans 15 amino acids. V lost 0 bases and J lost 2; bases outside the gene matches: 1. CDR3 loop: CASSLGDRNTGELFF. CDR3 bases: TGCGCCAGCAGCTTGGGGGACAGAAACACCGGGGAGCTGTTTTTT.

This chain connects TRBV28 to TRBJ2-2; 9 bases align to TRBD2. The CDR3 totals 15 residues. Germline values: CDR1 MDHEN, CDR2 SYDVKM. Trimming at V came to 7 bases and at J to 6 bases, leaving 9 bases not matched to a gene. CDR3 DNA sequence: TGTGCCAGCAACCCTAGCGGGAATCCGGCCGGGGAGCTGTTTTTT. Translation gives CASNPSGNPAGELFF. Complete variable domain (other parts from reference TRBV28 and TRBJ2-2): DVKVTQSSRYLVKRTGEKVFLECVQDMDHENMFWYRQDPGLGLRLIYFSYDVKMKEKGDIPEGYSVSREKKERFSLILESASTNQTSMYLCASNPSGNPAGELFFGEGSRLTVL.

This clone has only one observation. The chain employs TRBV6-6 and TRBJ2-7; 10 bases are a match to TRBD2. Trimming removed 4 bases from V and 2 bases from J; junction bases left unmatched: 2. The V gene's germline CDR1 is MNHNY and CDR2 SVGAGI (reference sequence). The CDR3 covers 14 residues. CDR3 coding DNA: TGTGCCAGCAGTTCAGCGGGAGGGCCCTACGAGCAGTACTTC. Translated, it gives CASSSAGGPYEQYF.

Of note for this clone: One end of the junction is discordant with germline, which a read error may explain. This chain links TRBV29-1 with TRBJ2-3; 7 nucleotides line up with TRBD2. The length of the CDR3 is 13 residues. The germline V gene encodes CDR1 SQVTM and CDR2 ANQGSEA. CDR3 sequence reads: CSVDGWEGMSPDF. The CDR3 coding sequence is TGCAGCGTTGACGGATGGGAGGGCATGTCACCGGATTTT.

In this sample, this clone turned up once. V gene TRBV19 combines with J gene TRBJ2-7; possible D gene TRBD1, 6 bases. CDR1 LNHDA and CDR2 SQIVND come from the germline V gene (reference sequence). This CDR3 is 14 amino acids long. V dropped 2 bases and J dropped 2 bases, with 10 bases sitting between them. The CDR3: CASSIRQGPYEQYF. DNA for the CDR3: TGTGCCAGTAGTATAAGGCAGGGGCCCTACGAGCAGTACTTC.